The T cell receptor beta chain under discussion was sequenced for a study of T-cell memory formation after mild COVID-19. Study context: Clusters were largely donor specific. Whole-study results and caveats: Cross-reactive memory seemingly joined, as some responding clones were found in pre-infection memory. Mostly located in CM and EM were contracting CD4+ clones, with contracting CD8+ clones located in EMRA.

CDR3 size: 17 residues. Germline CDR1 LGHNA, CDR2 YNFKEQ. The V end lost 0 bases, the J end lost 1 base, and 13 bases lay between the germline ends. Barcoded TCR alpha and TCR beta cDNA libraries with UMIs came from 5'RACE using constant-segment primers. TCRdb fed the 5' RACE reads into MiXCR, producing one record per CDR3 protein. The sample includes some 340,000 distinct CDR3 sequences, approximately 12% of them seen just once. Concerning this clonotype: The antigen remains unidentified.

The receptor was isolated from a man aged 18 to 35 who had mild COVID-19 (a few samples of this study predate the infection). Cell type and time point are not known. V usage is TRBV4-2 and J usage is TRBJ2-4; no firm D call. Source material: PBMCs or a T cell subset sorted from them (not recorded which). The DNA for the CDR3 is TGTGCCAGCAGCCAAGATGTAGGGAATATCGCCAAAAACATTCAGTACTTC. This sequence encodes CASSQDVGNIAKNIQYF.